This note documents a single TCR beta chain sequence. Which antigen it targets is not known. No much larger clonotype is one base removed from it; base qualities were not supplied. At one collaborating source in Seattle, patients were enrolled during active infection and were followed longitudinally through the course of disease. Collaborating institutions collected whole blood in K2EDTA tubes following their own protocols. Collaborator samples were shipped for TCRbeta analysis as frozen whole blood, isolated PBMCs, or DNA extracted from either sample type. This specimen comes from a study of blood T cell repertoires in COVID-19 (dated by TCRdb to 2019 to 2021). For the study in its entirety: The collaborator samples originated in the United States, Italy and Spain and spanned the acute and convalescent phases of COVID-19. The material from the prospective study consisted of cDNA or gDNA derived from T cells, B-cell-depleted T cells, or PBMCs. Sample metadata almost always included a de-identified subject ID, COVID-19 status, age in years and sex. Subjects who had been exposed to COVID-19, were actively infected with it, or had recovered from it provided the deeply sampled blood TCRbeta repertoires that made up the dataset. The samples were drawn from the first 160 participants of the ongoing ImmuneRACE study and from 950 to 1,500 subjects provided by 6 global collaborators. The repertoires were released in a freely available public database meant as a resource for research on the immune response to SARS-CoV-2. HLA class I and class II types, where available, came from metadata supplied by the sample provider rather than from assay-based typing. On the study overall, not on this receptor specifically: The amount of clinical and demographic metadata varied by source and participant and was provided uncurated.

The CDR1 and CDR2 encoded by the germline V gene are SGHAT and FQNNGV. The V end loses 5 bases and the J end loses 6 bases, and a stretch of 17 bases separates them. The cysteine opens and the phenylalanine closes a CDR3 of 14 amino acids. Kept here is only the CDR3 DNA, which spans 42 bases and is read in frame from base 1. The immunoSEQ Assay, a bias-controlled multiplex PCR, was used to amplify TCRbeta CDR3 regions from genomic DNA. The study's processing was this. Within the assay, amplification of reference gene primers was used to estimate how many nucleated cells each sample contained. To quantify the absolute abundance of each unique TCRbeta CDR3 rearrangement, sequence reads were collapsed and filtered. For each sample, productive Simpson clonality was calculated as the square root of Simpson's diversity index across productive rearrangements. Held by TCRdb, this immuneACCESS table contains in-frame sequences only and omits some clones. Under half of the omission traces to an unresolved V gene where checked; the cause of the rest is unknown. The V and J calls and the clone size are those of that table, but D and trimming were determined from the DNA. For this sample there are about 260,000 clones; approximately 92% appear just once. About 2.5% of the sample is taken by the ten largest.

This sequence originates from a person under 35 with COVID-19, enrolled during active disease. The sequencing input was peripheral blood. The chain links TRBV11-2 with TRBJ2-7; no D gene call is confident. The DNA is as follows: TGTGCCAGCAGCCTTCTAGGAAGTAGAGGCGAGCAGTACTTC. The translation is CASSLLGSRGEQYF.